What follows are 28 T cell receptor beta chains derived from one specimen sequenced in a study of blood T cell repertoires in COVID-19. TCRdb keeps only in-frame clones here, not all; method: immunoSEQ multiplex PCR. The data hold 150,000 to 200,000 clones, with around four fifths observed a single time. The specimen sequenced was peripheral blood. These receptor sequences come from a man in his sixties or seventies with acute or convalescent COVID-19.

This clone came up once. The DNA of the CDR3 is TGTGCCACCAGGTCCGGGACAGGGCTCACAGATACGCAGTATTTT. It translates to CATRSGTGLTDTQYF. The gene calls are TRBV24-1 and TRBJ2-3; 9 nucleotides agree with TRBD1. V lost 7 bases, J lost 2 bases, and 6 bases stayed unmatched. The CDR3 has 15 amino acids. The germline CDR1 and CDR2 sequences are KGHDR and SFDVKD.

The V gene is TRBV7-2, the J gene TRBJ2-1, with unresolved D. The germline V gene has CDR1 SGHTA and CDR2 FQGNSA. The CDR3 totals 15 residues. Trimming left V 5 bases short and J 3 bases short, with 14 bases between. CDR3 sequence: CASSPGPDIYNEQFF. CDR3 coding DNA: TGTGCCAGCAGCCCCGGCCCTGACATCTACAATGAGCAGTTCTTC.

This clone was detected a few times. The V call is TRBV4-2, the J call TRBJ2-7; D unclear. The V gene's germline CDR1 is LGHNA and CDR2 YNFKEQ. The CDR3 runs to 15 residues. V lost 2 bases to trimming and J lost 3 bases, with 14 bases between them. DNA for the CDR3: TGTGCCAGCAGCCAACCGTGGGCACCCCGCTACGAGCAGTACTTC. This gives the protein CASSQPWAPRYEQYF.

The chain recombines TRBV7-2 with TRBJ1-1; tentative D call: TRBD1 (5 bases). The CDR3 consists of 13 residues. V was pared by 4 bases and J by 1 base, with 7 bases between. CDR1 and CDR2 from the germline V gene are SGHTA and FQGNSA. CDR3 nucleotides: TGTGCCAGCAGCTCGGGGGGGAACACTGAAGCTTTCTTT. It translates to CASSSGGNTEAFF.

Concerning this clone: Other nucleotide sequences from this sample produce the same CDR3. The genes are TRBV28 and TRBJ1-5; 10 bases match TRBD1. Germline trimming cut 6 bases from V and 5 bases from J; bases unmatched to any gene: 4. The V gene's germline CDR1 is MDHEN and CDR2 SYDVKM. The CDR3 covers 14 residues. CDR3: CASSPGQGDQPQHF. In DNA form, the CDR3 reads TGTGCCAGCAGCCCCGGACAGGGGGATCAGCCCCAGCATTTT.

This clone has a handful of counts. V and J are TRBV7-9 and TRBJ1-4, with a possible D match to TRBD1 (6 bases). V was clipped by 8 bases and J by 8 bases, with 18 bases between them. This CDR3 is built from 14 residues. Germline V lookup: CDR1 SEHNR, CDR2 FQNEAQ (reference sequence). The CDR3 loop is CASGIDRREEKLFF. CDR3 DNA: TGTGCCAGCGGGATTGACAGGCGAGAAGAAAAACTGTTTTTT.

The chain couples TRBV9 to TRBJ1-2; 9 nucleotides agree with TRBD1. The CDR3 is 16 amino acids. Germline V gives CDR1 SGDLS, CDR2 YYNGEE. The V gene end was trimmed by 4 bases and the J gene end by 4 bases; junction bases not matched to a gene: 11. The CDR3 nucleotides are TGTGCCAGCAGCTCAGGGGGACAGGGAGGACTCTATGGCTACACCTTC. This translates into CASSSGGQGGLYGYTF.

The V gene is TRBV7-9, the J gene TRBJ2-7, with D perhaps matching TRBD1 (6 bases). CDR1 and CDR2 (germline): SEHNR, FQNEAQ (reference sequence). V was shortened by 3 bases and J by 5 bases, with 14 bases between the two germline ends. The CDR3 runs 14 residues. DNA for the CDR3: TGTGCCAGCAGCTTTCCCCAACACAGGGACGAGCAGTACTTC. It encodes CASSFPQHRDEQYF.

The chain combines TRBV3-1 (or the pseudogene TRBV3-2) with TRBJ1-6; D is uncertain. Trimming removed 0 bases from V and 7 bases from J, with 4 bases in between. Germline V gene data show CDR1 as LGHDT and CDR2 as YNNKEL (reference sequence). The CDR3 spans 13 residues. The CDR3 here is CASSQDINSPLHF. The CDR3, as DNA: TGTGCCAGCAGCCAAGATATCAATTCACCCCTCCACTTT.

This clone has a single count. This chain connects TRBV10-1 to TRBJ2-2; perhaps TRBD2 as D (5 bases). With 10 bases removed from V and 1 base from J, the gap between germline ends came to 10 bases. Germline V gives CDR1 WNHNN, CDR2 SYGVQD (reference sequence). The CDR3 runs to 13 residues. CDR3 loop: CATFSENTGELFF. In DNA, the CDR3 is TGCGCCACGTTTAGCGAGAACACCGGGGAGCTGTTTTTT.

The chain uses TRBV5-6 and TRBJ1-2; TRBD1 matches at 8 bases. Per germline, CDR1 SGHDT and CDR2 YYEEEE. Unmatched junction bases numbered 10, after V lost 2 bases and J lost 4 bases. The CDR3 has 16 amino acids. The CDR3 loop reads CASSFDAGGGLYGYTF. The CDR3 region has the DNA TGTGCCAGCAGCTTTGACGCAGGGGGCGGTCTCTATGGCTACACCTTC.

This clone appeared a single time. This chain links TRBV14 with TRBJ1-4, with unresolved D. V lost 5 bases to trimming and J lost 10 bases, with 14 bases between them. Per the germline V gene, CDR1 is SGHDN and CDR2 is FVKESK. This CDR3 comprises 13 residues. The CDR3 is CASSNSLNGKLFF. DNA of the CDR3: TGTGCCAGCAGCAACTCGTTAAACGGAAAACTGTTTTTT.

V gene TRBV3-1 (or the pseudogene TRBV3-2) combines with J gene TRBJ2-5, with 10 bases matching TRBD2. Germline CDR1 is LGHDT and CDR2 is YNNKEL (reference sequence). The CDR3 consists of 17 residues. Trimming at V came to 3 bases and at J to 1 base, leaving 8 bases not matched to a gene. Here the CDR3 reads CASSHSLAGGRQETQYF. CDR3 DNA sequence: TGTGCCAGCAGCCATTCGTTAGCGGGGGGTCGCCAAGAGACCCAGTACTTC.

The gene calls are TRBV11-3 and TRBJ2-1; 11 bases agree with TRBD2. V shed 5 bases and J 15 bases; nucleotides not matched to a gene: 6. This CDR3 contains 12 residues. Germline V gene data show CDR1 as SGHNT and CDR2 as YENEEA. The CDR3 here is CASSEGLADPFF. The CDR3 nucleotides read TGTGCCAGCAGCGAGGGACTAGCGGATCCGTTCTTC.

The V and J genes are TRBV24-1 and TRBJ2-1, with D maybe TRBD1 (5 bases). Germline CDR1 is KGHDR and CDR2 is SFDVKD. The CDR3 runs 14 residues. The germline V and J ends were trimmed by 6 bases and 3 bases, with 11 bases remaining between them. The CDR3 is CATSPRGLYNEQFF. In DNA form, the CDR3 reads TGTGCCACCAGTCCTAGGGGTCTCTACAATGAGCAGTTCTTC.

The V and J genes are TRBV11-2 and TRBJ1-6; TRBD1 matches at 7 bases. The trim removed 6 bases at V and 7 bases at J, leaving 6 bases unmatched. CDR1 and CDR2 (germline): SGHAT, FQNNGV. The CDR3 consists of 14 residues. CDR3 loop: CASSSQGDNSPLHF. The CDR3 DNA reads TGTGCCAGCAGTTCTCAGGGGGACAATTCACCCCTCCACTTT.

CDR3 residues: CASAQGVSGNTIYF. The CDR3, as DNA: TGTGCCAGTGCACAAGGGGTCTCTGGAAACACCATATATTTT. The chain links TRBV19 to TRBJ1-3; D might be TRBD1 (5 bases). There are 14 residues in the CDR3. V lost 8 bases and J lost 0, with 11 bases in between. Germline V gives CDR1 LNHDA, CDR2 SQIVND (reference sequence).

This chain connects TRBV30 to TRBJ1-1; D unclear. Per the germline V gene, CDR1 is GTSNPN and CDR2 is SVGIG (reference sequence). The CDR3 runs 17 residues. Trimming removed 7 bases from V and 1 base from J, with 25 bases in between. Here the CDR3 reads CAYSHRTPRVGNTEAFF. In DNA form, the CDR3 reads TGTGCCTACTCACACAGAACCCCACGAGTAGGGAACACTGAAGCTTTCTTT.

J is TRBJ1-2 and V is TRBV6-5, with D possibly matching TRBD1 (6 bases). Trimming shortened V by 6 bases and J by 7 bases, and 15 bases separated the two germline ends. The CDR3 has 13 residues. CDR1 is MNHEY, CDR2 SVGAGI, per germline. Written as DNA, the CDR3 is TGTGCCAGCAGCCACAGGGAACTCCGTGGCTACACCTTC. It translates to CASSHRELRGYTF.

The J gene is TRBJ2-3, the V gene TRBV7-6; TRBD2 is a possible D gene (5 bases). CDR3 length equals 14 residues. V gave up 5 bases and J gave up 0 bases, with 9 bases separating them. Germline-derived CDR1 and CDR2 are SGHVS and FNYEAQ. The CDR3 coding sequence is TGTGCCAGCAGCCCTTGGACTAGCACAGATACGCAGTATTTT. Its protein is CASSPWTSTDTQYF.

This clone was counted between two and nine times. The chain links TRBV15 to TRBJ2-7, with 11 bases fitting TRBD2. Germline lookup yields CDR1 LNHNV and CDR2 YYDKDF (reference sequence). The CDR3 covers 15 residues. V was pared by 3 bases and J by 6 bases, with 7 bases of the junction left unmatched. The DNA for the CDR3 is TGTGCCACCAGCAGGTCACTAGCGGGAGTGGGCGAGCAGTACTTC. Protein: CATSRSLAGVGEQYF.

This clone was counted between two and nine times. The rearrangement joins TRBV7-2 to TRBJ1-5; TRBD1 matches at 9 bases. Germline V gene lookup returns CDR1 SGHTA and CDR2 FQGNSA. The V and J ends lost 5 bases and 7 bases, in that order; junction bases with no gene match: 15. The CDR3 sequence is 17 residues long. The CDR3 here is CASSPHSTGQGNQPQHF. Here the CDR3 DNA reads TGTGCCAGCAGCCCGCATAGCACGGGACAGGGAAACCAGCCCCAGCATTTT.

CDR3 sequence: CASSPIDRGNGELFF. The CDR3 DNA reads TGTGCCAGCTCACCGATCGACAGGGGGAACGGGGAGCTGTTTTTT. The J gene is TRBJ2-2, the V gene TRBV18, with TRBD1 matching over 9 bases. This CDR3 is built from 15 residues. Per germline, CDR1 KGHSH and CDR2 LQKENI. V lost 3 bases and J lost 7; bases outside the gene matches: 6.

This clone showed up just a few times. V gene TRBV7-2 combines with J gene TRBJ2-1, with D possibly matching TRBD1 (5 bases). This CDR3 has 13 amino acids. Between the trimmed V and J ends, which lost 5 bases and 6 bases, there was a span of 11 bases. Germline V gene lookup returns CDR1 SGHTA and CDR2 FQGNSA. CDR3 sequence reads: CASSPRVGNEQFF. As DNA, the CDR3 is TGTGCCAGCAGCCCCAGGGTCGGCAATGAGCAGTTCTTC.

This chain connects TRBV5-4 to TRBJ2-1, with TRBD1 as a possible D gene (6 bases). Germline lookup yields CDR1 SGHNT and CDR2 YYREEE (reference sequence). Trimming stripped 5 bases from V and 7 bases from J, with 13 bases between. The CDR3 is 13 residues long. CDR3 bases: TGTGCCAGCAGTTTGCCACAGGGTAATGAGCAGTTCTTC. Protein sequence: CASSLPQGNEQFF.

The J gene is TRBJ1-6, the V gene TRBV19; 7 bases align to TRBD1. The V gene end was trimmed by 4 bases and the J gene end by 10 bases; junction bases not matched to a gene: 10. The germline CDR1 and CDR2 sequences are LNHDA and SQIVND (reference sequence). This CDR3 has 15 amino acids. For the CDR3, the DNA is TGTGCCAGTAGTAAAACCCGGGACAGCTTATCACCCCTCCACTTT. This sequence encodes CASSKTRDSLSPLHF.

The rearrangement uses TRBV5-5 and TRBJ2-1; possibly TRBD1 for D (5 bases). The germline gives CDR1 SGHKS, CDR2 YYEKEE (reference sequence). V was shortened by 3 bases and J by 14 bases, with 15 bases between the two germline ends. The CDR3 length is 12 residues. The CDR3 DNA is TGTGCCAGCAGCTATGCGACAGTTGGGGAGTTCTTC. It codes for CASSYATVGEFF. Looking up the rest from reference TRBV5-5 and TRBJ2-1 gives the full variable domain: DAGVTQSPTHLIKTRGQQVTLRCSPISGHKSVSWYQQVLGQGPQFIFQYYEKEERGRGNFPDRFSARQFPNYSSELNVNALLLGDSALYLCASSYATVGEFFGPGTRLTVL.

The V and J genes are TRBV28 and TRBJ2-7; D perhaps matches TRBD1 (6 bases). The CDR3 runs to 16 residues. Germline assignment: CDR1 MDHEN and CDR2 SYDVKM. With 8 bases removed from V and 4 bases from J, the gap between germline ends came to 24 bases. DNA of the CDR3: TGTGCCAGCCGACCAGGGGCAGGGCCCCTCGGATACGAGCAGTACTTC. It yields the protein CASRPGAGPLGYEQYF.